Each of the 16 T cell receptor beta chains below was sequenced from the same sample in a study of cytomegalovirus exposure and HLA in healthy donors. Primers included in the PCR were 60 Vbeta and 13 Jbeta primers. Profiling relied on immunoSEQ multiplex PCR, and the TCRdb table lists in-frame clones only, not all of them. The table records about 140,000 clones, more than 75% of them present only once. The sequencing sample was made of PBMCs. The origin of the receptors is a female donor in good health and CMV-seronegative.

The CDR3 spells CASSLPGQYQETQYF. The CDR3 bases are TGTGCCAGCAGCCTCCCTGGGCAGTACCAAGAGACCCAGTACTTC. This chain joins TRBV14 and TRBJ2-5; no reliable D call. Per the germline V gene, CDR1 is SGHDN and CDR2 is FVKESK. Between the trimmed V and J ends, which lost 4 bases and 0 bases, there was a span of 12 bases. This CDR3 is built from 15 residues.

V is TRBV7-2 and J is TRBJ2-5, with 7 bases lining up with TRBD1. CDR1 SGHTA and CDR2 FQGNSA come from the germline V gene. J lost 4 bases, V lost 1 base, and 6 bases had no gene match. The CDR3 covers 15 residues. The CDR3 is CASSLGGGTVETQYF. As DNA, the CDR3 is TGTGCCAGCAGCTTAGGAGGGGGCACAGTAGAGACCCAGTACTTC.

This clone has only one observation. The chain recombines TRBV6-6 with TRBJ1-2; maybe TRBD1 (5 bases). There are 14 residues in the CDR3. The germline V gene encodes CDR1 MNHNY and CDR2 SVGAGI (reference sequence). Trimming shortened V by 0 bases and J by 7 bases, and 12 bases separated the two germline ends. CDR3 protein: CASSYSRLGGGYTF. The CDR3 coding sequence is TGTGCCAGCAGTTACTCGAGGCTGGGGGGTGGCTACACCTTC.

The chain has TRBV9 and TRBJ1-1, with D possibly TRBD1 on 6 matching bases. Germline CDR1 is SGDLS and CDR2 is YYNGEE. The CDR3 covers 19 residues. The ends were cut back, 10 bases at V and 3 bases at J, with 34 bases in the middle. The CDR3: CAGPYPLIQGRGLDTEAFF. DNA for the CDR3: TGTGCCGGGCCCTACCCACTAATACAGGGAAGGGGGTTGGACACTGAAGCTTTCTTT.

The chain recombines TRBV5-1 with TRBJ2-7; TRBD2 aligns across 13 bases. There are 16 residues in the CDR3. After removal of 4 bases from V and 4 bases from J, the junction contained 8 bases not matched to a gene. Germline CDR1 reads SGHRS; CDR2 reads YFSETQ. CDR3 nucleotides: TGCGCCAGCAGCCCCGGACTAGCGGGAGTAATGTACGAGCAGTACTTC. Its protein product is CASSPGLAGVMYEQYF.

V and J are TRBV11-1 and TRBJ1-4, with D possibly being TRBD1 (5 bases). CDR1 SGHAT and CDR2 FQDESV come from the germline V gene (reference sequence). CDR3 length equals 13 residues. V lost 2 bases to trimming and J lost 7 bases, with 8 bases between them. CDR3 in DNA: TGTGCCAGCAGCTTAAGGGGCGGTGAAAAACTGTTTTTT. This sequence encodes CASSLRGGEKLFF.

There are a few counts of this clone. CDR3 nucleotide sequence: TGTGCCAGCAGCTTAGGCCCGACAGGAGGAAATGGCTACACCTTC. It encodes CASSLGPTGGNGYTF. The chain links TRBV7-6 to TRBJ1-2; TRBD1 might be the D (6 bases). V lost 1 base and J lost 6, with 15 bases in between. This CDR3 has 15 amino acids. Germline CDR1 and CDR2: SGHVS and FNYEAQ.

The chain uses TRBV11-2 and TRBJ1-2; TRBD1 matches 8 bases. In germline, CDR1 is SGHAT, CDR2 FQNNGV. The CDR3 is 15 residues long. The V and J ends lost 4 bases and 8 bases, in that order; junction bases with no gene match: 12. The CDR3 loop reads CASSSWDRSRRGYTF. CDR3 bases: TGTGCCAGCAGCTCTTGGGACAGGTCCAGGAGGGGCTACACCTTC.

The V gene is TRBV11-2, the J gene TRBJ1-3; D is unresolved. The CDR3 sequence is 14 residues long. The V end lost 5 bases, the J end lost 2 bases, and 10 bases lay between the germline ends. Per the germline V gene, CDR1 is SGHAT and CDR2 is FQNNGV. CDR3 sequence: CASSHLGAGNTIYF. As DNA, the CDR3 is TGTGCCAGCAGCCACCTGGGCGCTGGAAACACCATATATTTT.

This clone showed up just a few times. J is TRBJ2-7 and V is TRBV5-6; possible D gene TRBD1, 6 bases. CDR3 length: 15 amino acids. The germline V and J ends were trimmed by 0 bases and 0 bases, with 10 bases remaining between them. Germline CDR1 and CDR2: SGHDT and YYEEEE. The CDR3 spells CASSLGTVSSYEQYF. The CDR3 DNA follows: TGTGCCAGCAGCTTGGGGACAGTCAGCTCCTACGAGCAGTACTTC.

The chain uses TRBV27 and TRBJ1-1; unclear D gene. The germline V gene encodes CDR1 MNHEY and CDR2 SMNVEV (reference sequence). CDR3 size: 13 residues. The germline V and J ends were trimmed by 5 bases and 4 bases, with 11 bases remaining between them. DNA for the CDR3: TGTGCCAGCAGTCCACGCGGGAGCACTGAAGCTTTCTTT. It specifies CASSPRGSTEAFF.

CDR3: CASSWRSTDTQYF. As DNA, the CDR3 is TGTGCCAGCAGCTGGAGGAGCACAGATACGCAGTATTTT. V is TRBV5-4 and J is TRBJ2-3; TRBD2 is a possible D gene (5 bases). The CDR3 has 13 residues. The germline CDR1 and CDR2 sequences are SGHNT and YYREEE (reference sequence). V gave up 3 bases and J gave up 0 bases, with 5 bases separating them.

This clone was counted between two and nine times. J is TRBJ2-7 and V is TRBV30; tentative D call: TRBD1 (6 bases). This CDR3 is built from 12 residues. Trimming stripped 3 bases from V and 10 bases from J, with 16 bases between. CDR1 is GTSNPN and CDR2 is SVGIG in the germline V gene (reference sequence). DNA of the CDR3: TGTGCCTGGAGCTCCGGGACACGAGGCCAGTACTTC. It codes for CAWSSGTRGQYF. The entire variable domain, with the rest obtained from reference TRBV30 and TRBJ2-7, is as follows: SQTIHQWPATLVQPVGSPLSLECTVEGTSNPNLYWYRQAAGRGLQLLFYSVGIGQISSEVPQNLSASRPQDRQFILSSKKLLLSDSGFYLCAWSSGTRGQYFGPGTRLTVT.

This chain uses TRBV5-1 with TRBJ2-1, with TRBD2 matching 8 bases. From germline, CDR1 is SGHRS and CDR2 YFSETQ. The ends lost 4 bases at V and 0 bases at J; junction bases unmatched: 6. The CDR3 sequence is 16 residues long. CDR3 DNA: TGCGCCAGCAGCCCTCTAGCGGGCCCCTCCTACAATGAGCAGTTCTTC. It is translated as CASSPLAGPSYNEQFF.

J is TRBJ2-7 and V is TRBV13; D is possibly TRBD2 (6 bases). The ends were cut back, 5 bases at V and 6 bases at J, with 20 bases in the middle. Germline CDR1 PRHDT, CDR2 FYEKMQ (reference sequence). The CDR3 totals 15 residues. The CDR3, as DNA: TGTGCCAGCAGCCATCCTGAGGAGGGTCTCGGCGAGCAGTACTTC. Amino acids: CASSHPEEGLGEQYF. Filled out from reference TRBV13 and TRBJ2-7, the complete variable domain reads AAGVIQSPRHLIKEKRETATLKCYPIPRHDTVYWYQQGPGQDPQFLISFYEKMQSDKGSIPDRFSAQQFSDYHSELNMSSLELGDSALYFCASSHPEEGLGEQYFGPGTRLTVT.

A note on this clone: This may come from a read error, since a much larger clone is one base off. The CDR3 protein is CASSSGTGNEQYF. The CDR3 DNA reads as TGTGCCAGCAGCTCCGGGACAGGGAACGAGCAGTACTTC. V and J are TRBV7-9 and TRBJ2-7; 9 nucleotides match TRBD1. Germline V lookup: CDR1 SEHNR, CDR2 FQNEAQ (reference sequence). The CDR3 spans 13 residues. After removal of 4 bases from V and 5 bases from J, the junction contained 3 bases not matched to a gene.